Listed here are 18 T cell receptor beta chains from one sample, sequenced in a study of T-cell memory formation after mild COVID-19 listed by TCRdb under 2021. Library preparation used 5' RACE. The sequencer listed for this sample is Illumina NovaSeq 6000. TCRdb reprocessed the public reads (quality trimming at Q25 with fastp, clone calling with MiXCR) and kept in-frame beta chains. CDR3 protein sequences are deduplicated, and each keeps its most common genes and DNA. Recorded for this sample are 470,000 or so distinct CDR3 sequences; 18% of them occurred a single time. In total, the top ten clones hold 20% to 25% of the sample. Sequencing used PBMCs or a T cell subset sorted from them (not recorded which). The receptors derive from a man younger than 30 who had mild COVID-19 (a few samples of this study predate the infection). The sample titles of this study are shuffled in the database, so cell type and time point are left out; the donor was told from shared clones.

Only a few counts were recorded for this clonotype. The V gene is TRBV11-2, the J gene TRBJ2-3, with 8 bases aligning to TRBD2. Germline V gene sequence: CDR1 SGHAT, CDR2 FQNNGV. This CDR3 spans 14 amino acids. Germline trimming cut 10 bases from V and 4 bases from J; bases unmatched to any gene: 10. CDR3 nucleotides: TGTGCCACCACTCGGCGGGGGGCTGCAGATACGCAGTATTTT. It encodes CATTRRGAADTQYF.

The V gene is TRBV6-2 or TRBV6-3, the J gene TRBJ2-5; D is uncertain. The CDR3 has 14 residues. V was shortened by 2 bases and J by 1 base, with 8 bases between the two germline ends. The V gene's germline CDR1 is MNHEY and CDR2 SVGEGT. CDR3 amino acids: CASSYLAFQETQYF. CDR3 DNA sequence: TGTGCCAGCAGTTACCTGGCATTCCAAGAGACCCAGTACTTC.

This clonotype has a handful of counts. The rearrangement joins TRBV7-3 to TRBJ2-5, with TRBD2 identical over 9 bases. With V trimmed by 3 bases and J by 4 bases, 3 bases remained unmatched. This CDR3 contains 14 residues. Germline loops: CDR1 SGHTA, CDR2 FQGTGA. CDR3: CASSFGGGGETQYF. CDR3 nucleotides: TGTGCCAGCAGCTTTGGCGGGGGGGGAGAGACCCAGTACTTC. Variable domain in full (rest from reference TRBV7-3 and TRBJ2-5): GAGVSQTPSNKVTEKGKYVELRCDPISGHTALYWYRQSLGQGPEFLIYFQGTGAADDSGLPNDRFFAVRPEGSVSTLKIQRTERGDSAVYLCASSFGGGGETQYFGPGTRLLVL.

This clonotype was seen more than once but under ten times. CDR3 region: CASSPPGQASYNEQFF. CDR3 DNA: TGTGCCAGCTCACCACCGGGGCAGGCGTCCTACAATGAGCAGTTCTTC. V usage is TRBV18 and J usage is TRBJ2-1; tentative D call: TRBD1 (5 bases). V dropped 0 bases and J dropped 1 base, with 10 bases sitting between them. CDR1 and CDR2 from the germline V gene are KGHSH and LQKENI. The CDR3 totals 16 residues.

CDR3 nucleotide sequence: TGTGCCAGCAGTCCCCTTGTGAGGGGGCGCATGGCCGGGGAGCTGTTTTTT. It encodes CASSPLVRGRMAGELFF. The V gene is TRBV25-1, the J gene TRBJ2-2, with 7 bases identical to TRBD1. Germline CDR1 and CDR2: MGHDK and SYGVNS. V lost 5 bases to trimming and J lost 6 bases; unmatched junction nucleotides: 15. This CDR3 is built from 17 residues.

This clonotype was counted many times. This chain connects TRBV20-1 to TRBJ2-3; D gene uncertain. This CDR3 has 14 residues. Between the trimmed V and J ends, which lost 1 base and 2 bases, there was a span of 10 bases. The V gene's germline CDR1 is DFQATT and CDR2 SNEGSKA (reference sequence). This CDR3 is CSARGVRATDTQYF. In DNA, the CDR3 is TGCAGTGCTAGAGGTGTAAGGGCCACAGATACGCAGTATTTT.

This clonotype was counted a few times. V and J are TRBV20-1 and TRBJ1-5; D not certain. The CDR3 is made up of 15 amino acids. V shed 5 bases and J shed 0 bases, with 14 bases lying between them. Germline assignment: CDR1 DFQATT and CDR2 SNEGSKA (reference sequence). The CDR3 region is CSAFAYSNSNQPQHF. CDR3 nucleotide sequence: TGCAGTGCTTTTGCCTACAGCAATAGCAATCAGCCCCAGCATTTT.

This clonotype was counted at least ten times. The genes are TRBV27 and TRBJ2-7, with D perhaps TRBD2 (5 bases). Per germline, CDR1 MNHEY and CDR2 SMNVEV (reference sequence). The V and J ends lost 5 bases and 0 bases respectively, with 11 bases between them. This CDR3 is 14 amino acids long. The chain's CDR3 is CASSGLAASYEQYF. In DNA form, the CDR3 reads TGTGCCAGCAGTGGACTGGCCGCCTCCTACGAGCAGTACTTC.

This clonotype was detected only a few times. The chain combines TRBV9 with TRBJ1-5; TRBD1 might be the D (6 bases). Germline values: CDR1 SGDLS, CDR2 YYNGEE. V lost 0 bases and J 7 bases, leaving 11 bases between the germline ends. The CDR3 consists of 14 residues. CDR3 protein: CASSVGTGKQPQHF. As DNA, the CDR3 is TGTGCCAGCAGCGTAGGCACAGGGAAACAGCCCCAGCATTTT.

This sequence joins TRBV5-4 and TRBJ2-1; D is unresolved. This CDR3 region has 13 residues. The germline gives CDR1 SGHNT, CDR2 YYREEE (reference sequence). V was shortened by 6 bases and J by 7 bases, with 14 bases between the two germline ends. The CDR3 reads CASTDSIGNEQFF. In DNA form, the CDR3 reads TGTGCCAGCACCGATTCGATAGGAAATGAGCAGTTCTTC. The variable domain in full, with the rest retrieved from reference TRBV5-4 and TRBJ2-1, is ETGVTQSPTHLIKTRGQQVTLRCSSQSGHNTVSWYQQALGQGPQFIFQYYREEENGRGNFPPRFSGLQFPNYSSELNVNALELDDSALYLCASTDSIGNEQFFGPGTRLTVL.

This clonotype was recorded at least ten times. This sequence joins TRBV5-6 and TRBJ2-5; D not certain. Germline loops: CDR1 SGHDT, CDR2 YYEEEE. Trimming left V 0 bases short and J 3 bases short, with 9 bases between. The CDR3 is 14 amino acids. Here the CDR3 DNA reads TGTGCCAGCAGCTTGGTGGACGGTGAAGAGACCCAGTACTTC. The encoded protein is CASSLVDGEETQYF.

CDR3 in DNA: TGTGCCAGCAGCTTAGCGCCCCACAATGAGCAGTTCTTC. It specifies CASSLAPHNEQFF. The chain uses TRBV7-9 and TRBJ2-1; no firm D call. The CDR3 covers 13 residues. Looked up from germline, CDR1 is SEHNR and CDR2 is FQNEAQ (reference sequence). Trimming took 0 bases from V and 5 from J, leaving 5 bases between them.

The V gene is TRBV7-9, the J gene TRBJ1-1, with 7 bases aligning to TRBD1. V shed 3 bases and J 2 bases; nucleotides not matched to a gene: 12. The length of the CDR3 is 17 residues. Germline lookup yields CDR1 SEHNR and CDR2 FQNEAQ (reference sequence). CDR3 DNA sequence: TGTGCCAGCAGCTTTCGTATGGGACAGTCCCTAAACACTGAAGCTTTCTTT. Amino acids: CASSFRMGQSLNTEAFF.

This clonotype was counted only a few times. The chain employs TRBV6-4 and TRBJ2-3; maybe TRBD1 (7 bases). Trimming cost V 3 bases and J 4 bases, with 11 bases left between them. Germline V lookup: CDR1 MRHNA, CDR2 SNTAGT. CDR3 size: 14 residues. CDR3 bases: TGTGCCAGCAGTGAAGCCAGGGGGGCAGATACGCAGTATTTT. It yields the protein CASSEARGADTQYF.

This clonotype occurred a few times. The V and J genes are TRBV2 and TRBJ2-7; D remains ambiguous. The germline V and J ends were trimmed by 0 bases and 3 bases, with 6 bases remaining between them. Germline V CDR1 and CDR2: SNHLY, FYNNEI. The CDR3 has 13 residues. The CDR3 bases are TGTGCCAGCAGTGAAGCAACGGTCTACGAGCAGTACTTC. Its translation: CASSEATVYEQYF.

The rearrangement joins TRBV28 to TRBJ2-5; D uncertain. V was shortened by 9 bases and J by 0 bases, with 14 bases between the two germline ends. The CDR3 is made up of 14 amino acids. CDR1 is MDHEN and CDR2 is SYDVKM in the germline V gene. CDR3 sequence: CASEGRRNQETQYF. CDR3 coding DNA: TGTGCCAGTGAAGGGCGACGGAACCAAGAGACCCAGTACTTC.

The chain couples TRBV6-2 or TRBV6-3 to TRBJ2-7; D is undetermined. The V and J ends lost 6 bases and 0 bases respectively, with 15 bases between them. There are 15 residues in the CDR3. Germline V CDR1 and CDR2: MNHEY, SVGEGT. The CDR3 nucleotides read TGTGCCAGCAGGCCGACTGCGTTATCCTCCTACGAGCAGTACGTC. This encodes CASRPTALSSYEQYV.

The V call is TRBV11-2, the J call TRBJ2-3, with 10 bases identical to TRBD2. Losses at the gene ends were 2 bases for V and 0 bases for J; bases not matched to a gene: 2. CDR1 and CDR2 from the germline V gene are SGHAT and FQNNGV. CDR3 length: 16 amino acids. The CDR3 reads CASSLLAGASTDTQYF. Written as DNA, the CDR3 is TGTGCCAGCAGCTTACTAGCGGGGGCAAGCACAGATACGCAGTATTTT. Supplemented by reference TRBV11-2 and TRBJ2-3, the full variable domain reads EAGVAQSPRYKIIEKRQSVAFWCNPISGHATLYWYQQILGQGPKLLIQFQNNGVVDDSQLPKDRFSAERLKGVDSTLKIQPAKLEDSAVYLCASSLLAGASTDTQYFGPGTRLTVL.